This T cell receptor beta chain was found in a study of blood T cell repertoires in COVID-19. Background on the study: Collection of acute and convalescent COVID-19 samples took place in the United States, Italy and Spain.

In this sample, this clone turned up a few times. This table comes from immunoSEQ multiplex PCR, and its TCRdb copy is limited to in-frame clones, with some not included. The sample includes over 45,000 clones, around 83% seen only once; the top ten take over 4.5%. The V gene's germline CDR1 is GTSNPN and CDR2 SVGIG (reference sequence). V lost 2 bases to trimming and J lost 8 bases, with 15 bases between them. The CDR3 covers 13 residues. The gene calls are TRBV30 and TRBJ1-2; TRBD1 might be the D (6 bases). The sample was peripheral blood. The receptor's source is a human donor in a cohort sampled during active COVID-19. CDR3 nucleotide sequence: TGTGCCTGGAGTCCACAGGGTACAGGAGGCTACACCTTC. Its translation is CAWSPQGTGGYTF.